A single sample gave rise to the 26 T cell receptor beta chains below, sequenced in a study of blood T cell repertoires in COVID-19 (TCRdb year 2020). The method was the immunoSEQ multiplex PCR assay. The table was pulled from immuneACCESS by TCRdb, which kept in-frame rearrangements only. Such tables lose some clones; where checked, under half of the loss comes from unresolved V genes, and the rest has no known cause. The sample includes under 200,000 clones, with approximately 89% observed a single time. The ten largest clones add up to about 0.8% of the sample. Source material: PBMCs or T cells enriched from blood (not recorded which). These receptors all stem from a woman aged 18-30 years who had recovered from COVID-19.

The chain uses TRBV11-2 and TRBJ2-1, with 14 bases that match TRBD2. The CDR3 extends over 18 amino acids. The J segment lost 6 bases and the V segment lost 1 base, leaving 8 bases of the junction unmatched. CDR1 is SGHAT, CDR2 FQNNGV, per germline. This CDR3 reads CASSLGTSGRFSSNEQFF. The CDR3 DNA reads TGTGCCAGCAGCTTAGGGACTAGCGGGAGGTTTAGTAGCAATGAGCAGTTCTTC.

The genes are TRBV7-9 and TRBJ2-7; 7 nucleotides match TRBD2. The CDR3 contains 13 residues. The germline gives CDR1 SEHNR, CDR2 FQNEAQ (reference sequence). V was pared by 10 bases and J by 3 bases, with 9 bases of the junction left unmatched. In DNA form, the CDR3 reads TGTGCCACCGAGGGAGGGAGTGGCTACGAGCAGTACTTC. As protein: CATEGGSGYEQYF.

The rearrangement links TRBV24-1 to TRBJ1-5; D not resolved. Germline V gene data show CDR1 as KGHDR and CDR2 as SFDVKD. There are 16 residues in the CDR3. V was trimmed by 3 bases and J by 7 bases, leaving 18 bases between them. The CDR3 reads CATSDGRGQVGQPQHF. The CDR3 region has the DNA TGTGCCACCAGTGATGGGCGCGGGCAGGTCGGACAGCCCCAGCATTTT.

In nucleotides, the CDR3 is TGCGCCAGCAGCCAAGAAGTTAGTAGCTCCGAGCAGTACTTC. It is translated as CASSQEVSSSEQYF. The chain employs TRBV4-1 and TRBJ2-7; no clear D gene. Germline loops: CDR1 MGHRA, CDR2 YSYEKL. Trimming pared 0 bases from V and 6 bases from J, leaving 12 bases between. This CDR3 region has 14 residues.

The V and J genes are TRBV15 and TRBJ2-2; 14 nucleotides match TRBD2. The CDR3 loop spans 18 amino acids. Per germline, CDR1 LNHNV and CDR2 YYDKDF (reference sequence). V lost 3 bases, J lost 1 base, and 4 bases stayed unmatched. The CDR3 here is CATSRGTSGSENTGELFF. The CDR3 DNA follows: TGTGCCACCAGCAGGGGGACTAGCGGGAGTGAGAACACCGGGGAGCTGTTTTTT.

This clone came up a few times. The rearrangement uses TRBV4-2 and TRBJ1-1; D remains unclear. V was trimmed by 1 base and J by 2 bases, leaving 11 bases between them. This CDR3 is 15 amino acids long. Germline-derived CDR1 and CDR2 are LGHNA and YNFKEQ. The CDR3 DNA follows: TGTGCCAGCAGCCAAGGAATGTCGGGAAACACTGAAGCTTTCTTT. Translating gives CASSQGMSGNTEAFF.

The chain is built from TRBV5-1 and TRBJ2-7; 9 nucleotides agree with TRBD2. V lost 6 bases, J lost 2 bases, and 12 bases stayed unmatched. This CDR3 region has 16 residues. CDR1 is SGHRS, CDR2 YFSETQ, per germline. The CDR3 is CASTHLPTSGTYEQYF. The CDR3 DNA sequence: TGCGCCAGCACCCACCTCCCGACTAGCGGTACCTACGAGCAGTACTTC.

The rearrangement joins TRBV5-4 to TRBJ2-7; no firm D call. The CDR3 totals 13 residues. CDR1 and CDR2 from the germline V gene are SGHNT and YYREEE (reference sequence). Deletions cut 1 base from V and 4 bases from J, with 9 bases between. CDR3 region: CASSLRSAYEQYF. DNA of the CDR3: TGTGCCAGCAGCTTGAGATCAGCGTACGAGCAGTACTTC.

This chain links TRBV3-1 (or the pseudogene TRBV3-2) with TRBJ2-7; 9 bases align to TRBD2. Germline V lookup: CDR1 LGHDT, CDR2 YNNKEL (reference sequence). With 9 bases clipped from V and 3 bases from J, the junction kept 18 bases outside the gene matches. The CDR3 is 17 amino acids. CDR3 residues: CASEHGTGLAGRYEQYF. For the CDR3, the DNA is TGTGCCAGTGAACACGGGACGGGTCTAGCGGGACGCTACGAGCAGTACTTC.

The genes are TRBV10-3 and TRBJ2-2; 9 bases are shared with TRBD1. The CDR3 is 15 amino acids. Trimming at V came to 4 bases and at J to 3 bases, leaving 3 bases not matched to a gene. The germline gives CDR1 ENHRY, CDR2 SYGVKD. The CDR3 DNA is TGTGCCATCAGTGCCACAGGGGGCGACACCGGGGAGCTGTTTTTT. It is translated as CAISATGGDTGELFF.

J is TRBJ2-5 and V is TRBV6-5; D is uncertain. Trimming removed 6 bases at V and 2 bases at J, with 16 bases between. The CDR3 runs 15 residues. Looked up from germline, CDR1 is MNHEY and CDR2 is SVGAGI. The CDR3 protein is CASSRTAFWQETQYF. As DNA, the CDR3 is TGTGCCAGCAGCAGAACAGCTTTCTGGCAAGAGACCCAGTACTTC.

The chain has TRBV28 and TRBJ2-2; 10 bases are a match to TRBD2. CDR3 size: 17 residues. Germline trimming cut 6 bases from V and 3 bases from J; bases unmatched to any gene: 10. Germline V gives CDR1 MDHEN, CDR2 SYDVKM. CDR3 loop: CASSPPSGRDYTGELFF. CDR3 DNA sequence: TGTGCCAGCAGCCCTCCGAGCGGGAGGGATTACACCGGGGAGCTGTTTTTT.

The count of this clone is one. The chain employs TRBV9 and TRBJ2-7; 9 nucleotides align to TRBD2. CDR1 is SGDLS, CDR2 YYNGEE, per germline. The ends lost 0 bases at V and 3 bases at J; junction bases unmatched: 1. This CDR3 has 14 residues. The CDR3 DNA follows: TGTGCCAGCAGCGTAGAAGCGGGGGGCTACGAGCAGTACTTC. It translates to CASSVEAGGYEQYF. Full variable domain (outside the CDR3, taken from reference TRBV9 and TRBJ2-7): DSGVTQTPKHLITATGQRVTLRCSPRSGDLSVYWYQQSLDQGLQFLIQYYNGEERAKGNILERFSAQQFPDLHSELNLSSLELGDSALYFCASSVEAGGYEQYFGPGTRLTVT.

The rearrangement joins TRBV5-1 to TRBJ2-5; 14 nucleotides line up with TRBD2. Looked up from germline, CDR1 is SGHRS and CDR2 is YFSETQ. The CDR3 length is 16 residues. Losses at the gene ends were 4 bases for V and 2 bases for J; bases not matched to a gene: 4. CDR3 amino acids: CASSPGTSGSQETQYF. CDR3 nucleotides: TGCGCCAGCAGCCCAGGGACTAGCGGGAGTCAAGAGACCCAGTACTTC.

This clone has only one observation. The chain employs TRBV12-3 or TRBV12-4 and TRBJ2-7; D remains unclear. The V and J ends lost 2 bases and 2 bases respectively, with 7 bases between them. The CDR3 contains 13 residues. CDR3 DNA sequence: TGTGCCAGCAGTTTACAGGCCCCCTACGAGCAGTACTTC. Translation: CASSLQAPYEQYF.

Turning to this clone: Within the sample, other DNA sequences also encode this same CDR3. The rearrangement uses TRBV29-1 and TRBJ1-1; 9 nucleotides agree with TRBD1. Losses at the gene ends were 3 bases for V and 0 bases for J; bases not matched to a gene: 5. The CDR3 is made up of 15 amino acids. Per germline, CDR1 SQVTM and CDR2 ANQGSEA. CDR3 sequence reads: CSVDRGQGMNTEAFF. In DNA form, the CDR3 reads TGCAGCGTTGATAGGGGACAGGGAATGAACACTGAAGCTTTCTTT.

This sequence joins TRBV11-2 and TRBJ2-5, with 9 bases matching TRBD2. Germline V gives CDR1 SGHAT, CDR2 FQNNGV. V lost 6 bases to trimming and J lost 7 bases; unmatched junction nucleotides: 15. This CDR3 spans 16 amino acids. The CDR3 is CASRSRSGRQGGTQYF. The DNA for the CDR3 is TGTGCCAGCAGGTCCCGCAGCGGGAGGCAGGGGGGGACCCAGTACTTC. The full variable domain, rest sourced from reference TRBV11-2 and TRBJ2-5, is EAGVAQSPRYKIIEKRQSVAFWCNPISGHATLYWYQQILGQGPKLLIQFQNNGVVDDSQLPKDRFSAERLKGVDSTLKIQPAKLEDSAVYLCASRSRSGRQGGTQYFGPGTRLLVL.

The CDR3 reads CSVWLGQGDVGELFF. CDR3 coding DNA: TGCAGCGTTTGGCTAGGACAGGGGGATGTCGGGGAGCTGTTTTTT. The gene calls are TRBV29-1 and TRBJ2-2, with 10 bases aligning to TRBD1. The junction had 10 bases not matched to a gene; V was cut back by 5 bases and J by 7 bases. This CDR3 comprises 15 residues. CDR1 and CDR2 from the germline V gene are SQVTM and ANQGSEA.

CDR3 region: CASSYPDRAGELFF. CDR3 DNA: TGTGCCAGCAGTTACCCGGACAGGGCCGGGGAGCTGTTTTTT. V and J are TRBV6-2 or TRBV6-3 and TRBJ2-2; 8 positions agree with TRBD1. V lost 2 bases and J lost 6; bases outside the gene matches: 2. Germline-derived CDR1 and CDR2 are MNHEY and SVGEGT. The CDR3 is made up of 14 amino acids.

This chain links TRBV20-1 with TRBJ1-4; the match to TRBD1 covers 8 bases. Germline loops: CDR1 DFQATT, CDR2 SNEGSKA (reference sequence). The CDR3 is 14 residues long. J was trimmed by 5 bases and V by 6 bases; bases with no gene match: 8. Written as DNA, the CDR3 is TGCAGTGCCAGTCCGGGACAGGCAAATGAAAAACTGTTTTTT. It translates to CSASPGQANEKLFF.

V usage is TRBV4-2 and J usage is TRBJ2-3, with a possible D match to TRBD1 (6 bases). Germline-derived CDR1 and CDR2 are LGHNA and YNFKEQ. V lost 6 bases, J lost 4 bases, and 20 bases lay in between. This CDR3 spans 16 amino acids. Written as DNA, the CDR3 is TGTGCCAGCAGTCATATTCGACAGGAGTACTCAGATACGCAGTATTTT. This translates into CASSHIRQEYSDTQYF.

This clone showed up just a few times. The chain recombines TRBV10-2 with TRBJ2-7, with D possibly matching TRBD1 (6 bases). The CDR3 length is 14 residues. Germline assignment: CDR1 WSHSY and CDR2 SAAADI. V was cut by 4 bases and J by 2 bases, with 12 bases left in between. The CDR3, as DNA: TGCGCCAGCAGTGGTAGGGACAAAACCTACGAGCAGTACTTC. This sequence encodes CASSGRDKTYEQYF.

This sequence joins TRBV6-1 and TRBJ1-6; D is ambiguous. There are 15 residues in the CDR3. V was pared by 2 bases and J by 10 bases, with 15 bases between. From germline, CDR1 is MNHNS and CDR2 SASEGT. The chain's CDR3 is CASSEIRQTASPLHF. The CDR3 nucleotides read TGTGCCAGCAGTGAAATCAGGCAAACAGCCTCACCCCTCCACTTT.

The J gene is TRBJ2-5, the V gene TRBV27, with 9 bases fitting TRBD1. The germline V gene encodes CDR1 MNHEY and CDR2 SMNVEV (reference sequence). Germline trimming cut 6 bases from V and 7 bases from J; bases unmatched to any gene: 12. This CDR3 comprises 15 residues. CDR3 sequence reads: CASSPGQGRMGTQYF. CDR3 nucleotides: TGTGCCAGCAGCCCGGGACAGGGCCGCATGGGGACCCAGTACTTC.

The sample holds a few counts of this clone. The chain recombines TRBV7-9 with TRBJ1-2, with D possibly being TRBD1 (6 bases). Germline lookup yields CDR1 SEHNR and CDR2 FQNEAQ (reference sequence). The V end lost 4 bases, the J end lost 5 bases, and 11 bases lay between the germline ends. This CDR3 has 13 amino acids. CDR3 residues: CASSYDRLYGYTF. CDR3 nucleotides: TGTGCCAGCAGCTACGACAGGCTTTATGGCTACACCTTC.

The chain has TRBV4-3 and TRBJ2-1, with 9 nucleotides matching TRBD2. The trim removed 1 base at V and 8 bases at J, leaving 12 bases unmatched. In germline, CDR1 is LGHNA, CDR2 YSLEER. This CDR3 has 17 amino acids. CDR3 sequence reads: CASSQGGGRAGVDEQFF. The DNA for the CDR3 is TGCGCCAGCAGCCAAGGGGGCGGGAGGGCCGGAGTCGATGAGCAGTTCTTC.